This TCR beta chain was identified during a study of T cell changes during pregnancy in multiple sclerosis. V lost 4 bases to trimming and J lost 7 bases; unmatched junction nucleotides: 10. This CDR3 is 15 amino acids long. Germline-derived CDR1 and CDR2 are SGDLS and YYNGEE. Assay used: immunoSEQ multiplex PCR; TCRdb lists only in-frame clones, some missing. In the table there are approximately 63,000 clones, around 94% of which are singletons. V and J are TRBV9 and TRBJ1-5; 8 nucleotides line up with TRBD1. The sequence was obtained from a female donor in good health, enrolled as a control in a pregnancy study. The specimen was peripheral blood, collected in the third trimester of pregnancy. CDR3 nucleotide sequence: TGTGCCAGCAGCCAGGGGGCTAGCATGGGGCAGCCCCAGCATTTT. Translation gives CASSQGASMGQPQHF. Complete variable domain (other parts from reference TRBV9 and TRBJ1-5): DSGVTQTPKHLITATGQRVTLRCSPRSGDLSVYWYQQSLDQGLQFLIQYYNGEERAKGNILERFSAQQFPDLHSELNLSSLELGDSALYFCASSQGASMGQPQHFGDGTRLSIL.